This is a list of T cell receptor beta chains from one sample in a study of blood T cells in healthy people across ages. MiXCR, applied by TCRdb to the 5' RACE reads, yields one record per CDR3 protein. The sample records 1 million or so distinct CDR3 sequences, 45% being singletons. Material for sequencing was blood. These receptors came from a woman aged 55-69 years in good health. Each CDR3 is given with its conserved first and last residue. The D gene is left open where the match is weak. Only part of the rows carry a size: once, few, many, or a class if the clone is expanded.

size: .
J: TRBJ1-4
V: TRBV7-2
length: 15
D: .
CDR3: CASGPTGLVNEKLFF
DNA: TGTGCCAGCGGCCCCACAGGGTTGGTTAATGAAAAACTGTTTTTT

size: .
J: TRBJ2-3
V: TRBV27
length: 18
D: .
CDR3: CASSLPSTPGESTDTQYF
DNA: TGTGCCAGCAGTTTACCTAGCACCCCGGGAGAGAGCACAGATACGCAGTATTTT

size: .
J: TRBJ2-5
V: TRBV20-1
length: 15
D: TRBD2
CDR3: CSAGGFREGPETQYF
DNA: TGCAGTGCTGGGGGGTTCAGGGAGGGCCCTGAGACCCAGTACTTC

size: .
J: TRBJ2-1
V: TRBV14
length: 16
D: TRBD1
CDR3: CASSRADRGNYNEQFF
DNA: TGTGCCAGCAGCCGCGCCGACAGGGGCAATTACAATGAGCAGTTCTTC

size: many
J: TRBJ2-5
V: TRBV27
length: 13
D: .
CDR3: CASSLSRQETQYF
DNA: TGTGCCAGCAGTTTAAGTCGCCAAGAGACCCAGTACTTC

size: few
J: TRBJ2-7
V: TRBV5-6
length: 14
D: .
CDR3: CASSLGQRNYEQYF
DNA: TGTGCCAGCAGCTTGGGGCAGAGGAACTACGAGCAGTACTTC

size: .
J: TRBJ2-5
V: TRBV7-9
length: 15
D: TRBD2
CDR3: CASSFWASGKETQYF
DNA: TGTGCCAGCAGCTTTTGGGCTAGCGGCAAGGAGACCCAGTACTTC

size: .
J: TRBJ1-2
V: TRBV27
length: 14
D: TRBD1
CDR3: CASSPIRTGFGYTF
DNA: TGTGCCAGCAGTCCCATCCGGACAGGTTTCGGCTACACCTTC

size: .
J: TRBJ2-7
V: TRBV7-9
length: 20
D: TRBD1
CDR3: CASSLGGTGTVIPSSYEQYF
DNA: TGTGCCAGCAGCTTAGGAGGGACCGGGACAGTAATACCCAGCTCCTACGAGCAGTACTTC

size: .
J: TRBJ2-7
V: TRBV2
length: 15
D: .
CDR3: CASSDERRTAYEQYF
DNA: TGTGCCAGCAGTGACGAAAGGCGGACAGCCTACGAGCAGTACTTC

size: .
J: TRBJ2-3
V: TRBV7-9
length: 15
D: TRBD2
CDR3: CASTYLAGEGYTQYF
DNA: TGTGCCAGCACATATCTAGCGGGAGAGGGCTATACGCAGTATTTT

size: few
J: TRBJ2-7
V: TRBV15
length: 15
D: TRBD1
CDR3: CATSKTGTVPYEQYF
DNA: TGTGCCACCAGCAAGACCGGGACAGTCCCCTACGAGCAGTACTTC

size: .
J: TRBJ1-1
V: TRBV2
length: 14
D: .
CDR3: CASSPTQVNTEAFF
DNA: TGTGCCAGCAGTCCCACGCAGGTGAACACTGAAGCTTTCTTT

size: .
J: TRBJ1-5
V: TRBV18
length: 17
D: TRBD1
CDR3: CASSPPGTGQVNQPQHF
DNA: TGTGCCAGCTCACCTCCCGGGACAGGGCAGGTCAATCAGCCCCAGCATTTT

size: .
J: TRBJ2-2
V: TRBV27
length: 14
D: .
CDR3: CASRERRATGELFF
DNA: TGTGCCAGCAGGGAAAGGAGGGCTACCGGGGAGCTGTTTTTT

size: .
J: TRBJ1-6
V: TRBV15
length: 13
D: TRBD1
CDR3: CTTSGTGYSPPHF
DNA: TGTACCACCAGCGGGACAGGGTATTCACCCCCCCACTTT

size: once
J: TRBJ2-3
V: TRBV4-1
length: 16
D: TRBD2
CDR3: CASSHRAAGGTDTQYF
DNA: TGCGCCAGCAGCCATCGGGCGGCGGGAGGCACAGATACGCAGTATTTT

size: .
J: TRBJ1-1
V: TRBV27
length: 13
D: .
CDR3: CASSLTGRYEAFF
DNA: TGTGCCAGCAGTTTAACGGGCAGGTATGAAGCTTTCTTT

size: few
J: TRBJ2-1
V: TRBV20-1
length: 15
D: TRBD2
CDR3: CSAPGAGGNYNEQFF
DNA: TGCAGTGCCCCTGGGGCGGGAGGGAATTACAATGAGCAGTTCTTC

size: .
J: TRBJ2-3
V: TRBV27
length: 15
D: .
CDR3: CASSSLRVQGDTQYF
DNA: TGTGCCAGCAGTTCACTGCGGGTGCAAGGAGATACGCAGTATTTT

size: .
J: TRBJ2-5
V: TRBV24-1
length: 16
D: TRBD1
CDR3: CATSERTGGHQETQYF
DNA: TGTGCCACCAGTGAGAGGACAGGGGGCCACCAAGAGACCCAGTACTTC

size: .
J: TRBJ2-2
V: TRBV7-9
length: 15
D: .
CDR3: CASSLESPNTGELFF
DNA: TGTGCCAGCAGCTTAGAGTCACCCAACACCGGGGAGCTGTTTTTT